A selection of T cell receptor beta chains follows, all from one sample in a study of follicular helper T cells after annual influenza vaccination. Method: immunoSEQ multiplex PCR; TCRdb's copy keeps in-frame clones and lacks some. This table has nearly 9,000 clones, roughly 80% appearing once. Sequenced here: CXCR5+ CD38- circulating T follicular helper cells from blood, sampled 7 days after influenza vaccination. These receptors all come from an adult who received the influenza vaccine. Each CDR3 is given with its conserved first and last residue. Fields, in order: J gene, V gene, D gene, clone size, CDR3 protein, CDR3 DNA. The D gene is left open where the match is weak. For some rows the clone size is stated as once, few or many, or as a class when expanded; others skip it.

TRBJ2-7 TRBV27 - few CASSPQSHGKSGQYF TGTGCCAGCTCCCCCCAATCACATGGGAAGTCTGGGCAGTACTTC
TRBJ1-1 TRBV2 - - CASSEARSLNTEAFF TGTGCCAGCAGTGAAGCGCGCAGCCTTAACACTGAAGCTTTCTTT
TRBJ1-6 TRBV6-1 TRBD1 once CASTNPGQNSPLHF TGTGCCAGCACCAACCCGGGACAGAATTCACCCCTCCACTTT
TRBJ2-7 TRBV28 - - CASRAGQFLEQYF TGTGCCAGCAGAGCGGGACAGTTTTTGGAGCAGTACTTC
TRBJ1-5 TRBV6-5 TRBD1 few CASSYQGGQPQHF TGTGCCAGCAGTTACCAGGGGGGTCAGCCCCAGCATTTT
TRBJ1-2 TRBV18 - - CASSHEQGSDGYTF TGTGCCAGCTCGCATGAACAGGGATCCGATGGCTACACCTTC
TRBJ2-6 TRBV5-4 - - CASSLGGNSGANVLTF TGTGCCAGCAGCTTGGGAGGAAACTCTGGGGCCAACGTCCTGACTTTC
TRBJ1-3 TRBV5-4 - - CASSLALNENTIYF TGTGCCAGCAGCTTGGCTCTAAATGAAAACACCATATATTTT
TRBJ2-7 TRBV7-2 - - CASSPGPLQREQYF TGTGCCAGCAGCCCGGGACCTCTCCAGAGGGAGCAGTACTTC
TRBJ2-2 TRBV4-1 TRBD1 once CASSGSQGAIGELFF TGCGCCAGCAGCGGATCGCAGGGGGCGATCGGGGAGCTGTTTTTT
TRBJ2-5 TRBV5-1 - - CASSLGRGAETQYF TGCGCCAGCAGCTTGGGTCGGGGTGCGGAGACCCAGTACTTC
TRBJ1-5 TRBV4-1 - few CASSHGRDPGAAQHF TGCGCCAGCAGCCACGGGAGGGACCCCGGGGCTGCCCAGCATTTT
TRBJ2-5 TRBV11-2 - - CASSADTAVATQYF TGTGCCAGCAGCGCGGATACGGCGGTCGCGACCCAGTACTTC
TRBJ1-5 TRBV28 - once CASSRQPQYSNQPQHF TGTGCCAGCAGTCGACAGCCTCAATATAGCAATCAGCCCCAGCATTTT
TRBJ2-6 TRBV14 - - CASSHFSGANVLTF TGTGCCAGCAGCCACTTTTCTGGGGCCAACGTCCTGACTTTC
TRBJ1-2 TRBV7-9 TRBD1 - CASSFGQAYGYTF TGTGCCAGCAGTTTTGGACAGGCCTATGGCTACACCTTC
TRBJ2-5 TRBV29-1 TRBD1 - CSVEDPGQAGETQYF TGCAGCGTTGAAGATCCAGGACAGGCCGGGGAGACCCAGTACTTC
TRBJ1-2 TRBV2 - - CASSADFSQEGYTF TGTGCCAGCAGTGCCGATTTCTCGCAGGAGGGCTACACCTTC
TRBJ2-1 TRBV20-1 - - CSAKGRNEQFF TGCAGTGCGAAGGGGCGGAATGAGCAGTTCTTC
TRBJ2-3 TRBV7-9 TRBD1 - CASSLRRGQGRTDTQYF TGTGCCAGCAGCCTTCGAAGGGGACAGGGGAGAACAGATACGCAGTATTTT
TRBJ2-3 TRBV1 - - CTSSLQREICTDTQYF TGCACCAGCAGCCTGCAGCGGGAGATTTGTACAGATACGCAGTATTTT
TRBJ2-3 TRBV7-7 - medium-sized CASSLSGTDTQYF TGTGCCAGCAGCTTAAGTGGCACAGATACGCAGTATTTT
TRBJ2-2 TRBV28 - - CASRAGDGSNTGELFF TGTGCCAGCAGGGCGGGCGATGGATCGAACACCGGGGAGCTGTTTTTT
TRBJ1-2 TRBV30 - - CAWSQQGYGYTF TGTGCCTGGAGCCAACAGGGATATGGCTACACCTTC
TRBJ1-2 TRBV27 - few CASSAQGWSGYTF TGTGCCAGCAGTGCTCAGGGTTGGAGTGGCTACACCTTC
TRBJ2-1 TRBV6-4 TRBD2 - CAQTSGYNEQFF TGTGCACAAACTAGCGGCTACAATGAGCAGTTCTTC
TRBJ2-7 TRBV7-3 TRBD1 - CASSFDREYEQYF TGTGCCAGCAGCTTCGACAGGGAATACGAGCAGTACTTC
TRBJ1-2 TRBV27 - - CASSHGGMYGYTF TGTGCCAGCAGTCATGGGGGGATGTATGGCTACACCTTC
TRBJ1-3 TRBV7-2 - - CASSLGGYTIYF TGTGCCAGCAGCTTAGGGGGTTACACCATATATTTT
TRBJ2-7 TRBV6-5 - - CASTPPEQYF TGTGCCAGCACCCCCCCCGAGCAGTACTTC
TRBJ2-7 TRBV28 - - CSSKPGGGHEQYF TGTTCCAGTAAACCAGGAGGGGGTCACGAGCAGTACTTC
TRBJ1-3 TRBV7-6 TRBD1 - CASSQGQGSPGNTIYF TGTGCCAGCAGCCAGGGACAGGGGTCCCCTGGAAACACCATATATTTT
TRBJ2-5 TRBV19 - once CASKLQGRETQYF TGTGCCAGTAAGCTGCAGGGACGGGAGACCCAGTACTTC
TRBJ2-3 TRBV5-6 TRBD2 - CASSRLADSTDTQYF TGTGCCAGCAGCCGACTAGCGGATAGCACAGATACGCAGTATTTT
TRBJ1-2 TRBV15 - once CATSRDHNYGYTF TGTGCCACCAGCAGAGATCACAACTATGGCTACACCTTC
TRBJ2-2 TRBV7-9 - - CASSLTANTGELFF TGTGCCAGCAGCTTAACGGCGAACACCGGGGAGCTGTTTTTT
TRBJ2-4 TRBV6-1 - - CASSEAALNIQYF TGTGCCAGCAGTGAAGCGGCCTTAAACATTCAGTACTTC
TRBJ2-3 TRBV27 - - CASSLGVTDTQYF TGTGCCAGCAGTCTCGGGGTCACAGATACGCAGTATTTT
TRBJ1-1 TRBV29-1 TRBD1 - CSVGDRREAFF TGCAGCGTGGGGGACAGGCGTGAAGCTTTCTTT
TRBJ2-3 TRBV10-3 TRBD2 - CAISDPIAGGSTDTQYF TGTGCCATCAGTGACCCGATAGCGGGGGGGAGCACAGATACGCAGTATTTT
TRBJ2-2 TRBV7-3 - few CASSLNGDGELFF TGTGCCAGCAGCTTAAACGGGGACGGGGAGCTGTTTTTT
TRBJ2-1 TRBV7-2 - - CASTYDDNPGNEQFF TGTGCCAGCACCTACGACGATAACCCCGGCAATGAGCAGTTCTTC
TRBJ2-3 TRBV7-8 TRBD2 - CATSIAGGTDTQYF TGTGCCACCTCCATAGCGGGAGGGACAGATACGCAGTATTTT
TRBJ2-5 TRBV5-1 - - CASSLVGAYQETQYF TGCGCCAGCAGCTTGGTAGGGGCGTACCAAGAGACCCAGTACTTC
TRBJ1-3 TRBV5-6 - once CASSLPGDTIYF TGTGCCAGCAGTCTGCCGGGGGACACCATATATTTT
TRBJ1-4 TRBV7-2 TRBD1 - CASSRGTGRGKLFF TGTGCCAGCAGCCGCGGGACAGGGAGGGGAAAACTGTTTTTT
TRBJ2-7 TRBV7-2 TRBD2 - CASSSLAGFTYEQYF TGTGCCAGCAGCTCCCTAGCGGGTTTTACATACGAGCAGTACTTC
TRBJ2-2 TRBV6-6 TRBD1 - CASSQPGQGKSGELFF TGTGCCAGCAGCCAACCGGGACAGGGGAAATCCGGGGAGCTGTTTTTT
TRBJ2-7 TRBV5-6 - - CASSYGYEQYF TGTGCCAGCAGCTACGGCTACGAGCAGTACTTC
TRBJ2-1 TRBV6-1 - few CASTPPLAYNEQFF TGTGCCAGCACCCCACCCCTAGCCTACAATGAGCAGTTCTTC
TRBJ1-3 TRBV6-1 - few CASYYPSGNTIYF TGTGCCAGCTATTACCCCTCTGGAAACACCATATATTTT